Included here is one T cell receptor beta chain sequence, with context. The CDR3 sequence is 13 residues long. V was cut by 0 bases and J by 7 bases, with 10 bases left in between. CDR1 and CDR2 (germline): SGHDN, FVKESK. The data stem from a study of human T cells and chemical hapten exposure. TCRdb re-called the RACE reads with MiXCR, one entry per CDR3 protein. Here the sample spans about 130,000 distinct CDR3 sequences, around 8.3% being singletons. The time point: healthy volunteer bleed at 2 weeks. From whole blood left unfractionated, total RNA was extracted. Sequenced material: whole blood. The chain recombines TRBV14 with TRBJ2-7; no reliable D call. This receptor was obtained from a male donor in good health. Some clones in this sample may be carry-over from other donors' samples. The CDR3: CASSQEKGVEQYF. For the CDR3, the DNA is TGTGCCAGCAGCCAAGAGAAAGGAGTTGAGCAGTACTTC.